This T cell receptor (beta chain) was captured in a study of radiotherapy plus CTLA-4 blockade in lung cancer. Assay: immunoSEQ multiplex PCR; the TCRdb copy retains only in-frame clones and omits some. The sample lists around 120,000 clones, 65% to 85% occurring once. Trimming pared 3 bases from V and 16 bases from J, leaving 13 bases between. This CDR3 has 11 amino acids. Germline V lookup: CDR1 MNHNS, CDR2 SASEGT. This clone was recorded once. This sample comprised peripheral blood, obtained from a patient treated with radiotherapy plus ipilimumab. The receptor was isolated from a human donor with non-small cell lung cancer who had a partial response to radiotherapy plus ipilimumab. The chain recombines TRBV6-1 with TRBJ2-1; the D is unclear. The CDR3 sequence: CASSESLPTFF. The CDR3 region has the DNA TGTGCCAGCAGTGAGAGTCTCCCCACCTTCTTC.